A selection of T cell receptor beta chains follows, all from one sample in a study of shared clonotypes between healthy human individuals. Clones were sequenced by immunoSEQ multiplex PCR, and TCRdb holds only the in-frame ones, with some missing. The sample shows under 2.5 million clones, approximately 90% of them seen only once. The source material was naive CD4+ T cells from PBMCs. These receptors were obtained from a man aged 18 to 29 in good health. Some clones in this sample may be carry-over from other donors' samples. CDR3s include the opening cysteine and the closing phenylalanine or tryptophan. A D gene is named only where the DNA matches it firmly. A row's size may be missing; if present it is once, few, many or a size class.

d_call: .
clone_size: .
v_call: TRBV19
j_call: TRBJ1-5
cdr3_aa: CASSTKSTNQPQHF
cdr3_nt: TGTGCCAGTAGTACGAAGTCAACAAACCAGCCCCAGCATTTT

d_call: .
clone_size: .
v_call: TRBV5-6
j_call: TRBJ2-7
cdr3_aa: CASLGRGNSHEQYF
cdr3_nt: TGTGCCAGCTTGGGGCGCGGGAACTCCCACGAGCAGTACTTC

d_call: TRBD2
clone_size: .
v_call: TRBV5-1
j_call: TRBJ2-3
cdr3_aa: CASSGAGTSVTDTQYF
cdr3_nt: TGCGCCAGCAGCGGGGCCGGGACTAGCGTAACAGATACGCAGTATTTT

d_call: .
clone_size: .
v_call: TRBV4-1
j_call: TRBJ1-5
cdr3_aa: CASSPGHFGSGNQPQHF
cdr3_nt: TGCGCCAGCAGCCCGGGACATTTTGGGTCGGGCAATCAGCCCCAGCATTTT

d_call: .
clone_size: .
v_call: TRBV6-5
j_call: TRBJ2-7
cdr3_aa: CASKPRRTYEQYF
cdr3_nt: TGTGCCAGCAAGCCACGTCGTACCTACGAGCAGTACTTC

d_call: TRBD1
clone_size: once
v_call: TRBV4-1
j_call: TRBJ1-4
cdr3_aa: CASSLLGTGSNEKLFF
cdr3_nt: TGCGCCAGCAGCCTTCTAGGGACAGGTAGTAATGAAAAACTGTTTTTT

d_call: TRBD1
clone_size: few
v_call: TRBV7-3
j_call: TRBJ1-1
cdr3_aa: CASSLYRGDTEAFF
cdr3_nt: TGTGCCAGCAGCTTATACAGGGGCGACACTGAAGCTTTCTTT

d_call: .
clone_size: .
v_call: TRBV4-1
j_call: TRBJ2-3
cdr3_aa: CASSQHFRGLGSTDTQYF
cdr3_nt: TGCGCCAGCAGCCAGCACTTCAGGGGACTGGGTAGCACAGATACGCAGTATTTT

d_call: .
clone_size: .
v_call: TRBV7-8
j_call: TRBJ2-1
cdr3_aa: CASSLSLRDGSSVF
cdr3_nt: TGTGCCAGCAGCTTAAGTCTTCGCGATGGGAGTTCGGTCTTC

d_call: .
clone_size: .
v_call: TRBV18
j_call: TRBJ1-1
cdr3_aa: CASSPRTVQINTEAFF
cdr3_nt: TGTGCCAGCTCACCACGAACAGTACAAATTAACACTGAAGCTTTCTTT

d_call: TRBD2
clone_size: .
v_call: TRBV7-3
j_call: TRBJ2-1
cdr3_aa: CASSPTSGGYNEQFF
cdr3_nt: TGTGCCAGCAGCCCCACTAGCGGGGGATACAATGAGCAGTTCTTC

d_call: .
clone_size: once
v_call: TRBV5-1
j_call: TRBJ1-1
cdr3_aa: CASSLGGLLAFF
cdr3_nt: TGCGCCAGCAGCTTGGGGGGATTGTTGGCTTTCTTT